This T cell receptor beta chain was observed in a study of shared clonotypes between healthy human individuals. Across the whole study: Aged 18 to 49, the donors were two women and three men.

The V end lost 4 bases, the J end lost 9 bases, and 17 bases lay between the germline ends. Germline values: CDR1 SGHRS, CDR2 YFSETQ. CDR3 length: 14 amino acids. This clone occurred once. Antigen specificity is unknown. Overall study results and limits: Researchers sampled only blood; tissue repertoires likely differ.

Every unsorted PBMC PCR replicate was loaded with 300 ng DNA, some 31,000 T cell genomes. Unsorted PBMC DNA underwent sequencing on ten immunoSEQ deep assay plates. Assay: immunoSEQ multiplex PCR; the TCRdb copy retains only in-frame clones and omits some. This sample has some 510,000 clones, with less than 85% found just once. The chain couples TRBV5-1 to TRBJ2-1; a weak D match, TRBD2 (6 bases). This clonotype was obtained from a woman aged 40 to 50 in good health. Some clones in this sample may be carry-over from other donors' samples. Sequencing input: PBMCs. CDR3 coding DNA: TGCGCCAGCAGCGTGTACAGCCGGAGGGGTGAGCAGTTCTTC. Translated, it gives CASSVYSRRGEQFF. The complete variable domain, with remaining parts taken from reference TRBV5-1 and TRBJ2-1, reads KAGVTQTPRYLIKTRGQQVTLSCSPISGHRSVSWYQQTPGQGLQFLFEYFSETQRNKGNFPGRFSGRQFSNSRSEMNVSTLELGDSALYLCASSVYSRRGEQFFGPGTRLTVL.